These 25 T cell receptor beta chains came from one sample sequenced in a study of T cell responses to AZD1222 COVID-19 vaccine. The repertoire was sequenced with immunoSEQ multiplex PCR; TCRdb's copy has only in-frame clones and lacks some. The sample includes some 170,000 clones, around 92% of them seen just once. The sample consisted of peripheral blood, taken 28 days after the second AZD1222 dose. The origin of the receptors is an adult who received the AZD1222 COVID-19 vaccine.

The gene calls are TRBV5-1 and TRBJ2-7; weak D call: TRBD1 (5 bases). The CDR3 loop spans 12 amino acids. The V and J ends lost 5 bases and 3 bases respectively, with 9 bases between them. Germline CDR1 and CDR2: SGHRS and YFSETQ. The CDR3 here is CASSSDSYEQYF. In DNA, the CDR3 is TGCGCCAGCAGTTCTGACAGCTACGAGCAGTACTTC.

The V and J genes are TRBV12-3 or TRBV12-4 and TRBJ1-2; perhaps TRBD1 as D (5 bases). The CDR3 covers 13 residues. V gave up 8 bases and J gave up 8 bases, with 18 bases separating them. The CDR3 coding sequence is TGTGCCAGCTTGGGCAGGGCGGAAGGCGGCTACACCTTC. It yields the protein CASLGRAEGGYTF.

V is TRBV3-1 (or the pseudogene TRBV3-2) and J is TRBJ1-1, with D perhaps TRBD1 (5 bases). This CDR3 has 14 residues. V was shortened by 2 bases and J by 3 bases, with 10 bases between the two germline ends. The germline V gene encodes CDR1 LGHDT and CDR2 YNNKEL (reference sequence). CDR3 sequence: CASSQNQGDTEAFF. CDR3 nucleotide sequence: TGTGCCAGCAGCCAAAATCAGGGTGACACTGAAGCTTTCTTT.

The chain combines TRBV4-2 with TRBJ2-7; TRBD1 matches 7 bases. The CDR3 totals 15 residues. CDR1 and CDR2 (germline): LGHNA, YNFKEQ. V shed 4 bases, J shed 6 bases, and the junction held 12 bases outside the gene matches. The CDR3 spells CASSRNRDSSSEQYF. The CDR3, as DNA: TGTGCCAGCAGCCGGAACCGGGACAGCTCGTCCGAGCAGTACTTC.

The rearrangement joins TRBV15 to TRBJ1-1, with TRBD1 identical over 7 bases. Germline CDR1 and CDR2: LNHNV and YYDKDF (reference sequence). The CDR3 covers 16 residues. V lost 0 bases, J lost 0 bases, and 4 bases stayed unmatched. The CDR3 sequence: CATSRDWDRMNTEAFF. CDR3 DNA sequence: TGTGCCACCAGCAGAGATTGGGACAGAATGAACACTGAAGCTTTCTTT.

This chain connects TRBV7-9 to TRBJ2-7; a possible D gene is TRBD1 (6 bases). The CDR3 has 16 residues. V was shortened by 5 bases and J by 2 bases, with 19 bases between the two germline ends. CDR1 and CDR2 from the germline V gene are SEHNR and FQNEAQ (reference sequence). In DNA, the CDR3 is TGTGCCAGCAGCCAGGCAGACCGTGCAGGGGCCTACGAGCAGTACTTC. Translated: CASSQADRAGAYEQYF.

The chain couples TRBV6-1 to TRBJ1-6; perhaps TRBD1 as D (5 bases). Per germline, CDR1 MNHNS and CDR2 SASEGT. Trimming left V 2 bases short and J 1 base short, with 6 bases between. The CDR3 is made up of 15 amino acids. CDR3 nucleotides: TGTGCCAGCAGTGAAAGGGGATCCTATAATTCACCCCTCCACTTT. This gives the protein CASSERGSYNSPLHF.

A note on this clone: At one end the junction does not follow the germline gene, possibly because of a read error. The V and J genes are TRBV6-1 and TRBJ1-3; D unresolved. The CDR3 is made up of 13 amino acids. The germline V gene encodes CDR1 MNHNS and CDR2 SASEGT. CDR3 sequence: CASREGSGNTIYF. CDR3 coding DNA: TGTGCCAGCAGAGAAGGCTCTGGAAACACCATATATTTT.

Remarks on this clone: In the same sample, other DNA sequences code for this CDR3. This chain connects TRBV18 to TRBJ1-2, with D hard to call. This CDR3 spans 12 amino acids. CDR1 is KGHSH and CDR2 is LQKENI in the germline V gene. With 3 bases removed from V and 4 bases from J, the gap between germline ends came to 6 bases. The CDR3, as DNA: TGTGCCAGCTCACCCCCGGGCTATGGCTACACCTTC. Translation gives CASSPPGYGYTF. The full variable domain, completed using reference TRBV18 and TRBJ1-2, is NAGVMQNPRHLVRRRGQEARLRCSPMKGHSHVYWYRQLPEEGLKFMVYLQKENIIDESGMPKERFSAEFPKEGPSILRIQQVVRGDSAAYFCASSPPGYGYTFGSGTRLTVV.

The J gene is TRBJ2-2, the V gene TRBV27, with a weak D call TRBD2 (6 bases). The V end lost 4 bases, the J end lost 2 bases, and 8 bases lay between the germline ends. This CDR3 spans 14 amino acids. Germline V gene data show CDR1 as MNHEY and CDR2 as SMNVEV (reference sequence). The CDR3 sequence is CASSWGDNTGELFF. CDR3 sequence (DNA): TGTGCCAGCAGTTGGGGGGATAACACCGGGGAGCTGTTTTTT.

This clone was seen a few times. The chain combines TRBV7-8 with TRBJ1-5; a possible D gene is TRBD1 (6 bases). This CDR3 contains 18 residues. V was pared by 0 bases and J by 3 bases, with 18 bases between. The V gene's germline CDR1 is SGHVS and CDR2 FQNEAQ. The CDR3 loop reads CASSLADSGWGLNQPQHF. CDR3 bases: TGTGCCAGCAGCTTAGCGGATTCCGGATGGGGGCTCAATCAGCCCCAGCATTTT. The full variable domain, completed using reference TRBV7-8 and TRBJ1-5, is GAGVSQSPRYKVAKRGQDVALRCDPISGHVSLFWYQQALGQGPEFLTYFQNEAQLDKSGLPSDRFFAERPEGSVSTLKIQRTQQEDSAVYLCASSLADSGWGLNQPQHFGDGTRLSIL.

J is TRBJ2-2 and V is TRBV9; 10 bases are shared with TRBD1. Germline V gives CDR1 SGDLS, CDR2 YYNGEE. Trimming removed 4 bases from V and 5 bases from J; junction bases left unmatched: 8. The CDR3 is made up of 16 amino acids. DNA for the CDR3: TGTGCCAGCAGCTATCTCGGGACAGGGGATACCGGGGAGCTGTTTTTT. Protein: CASSYLGTGDTGELFF. Based on the CDR3 plus reference TRBV9 and TRBJ2-2, the full variable domain is DSGVTQTPKHLITATGQRVTLRCSPRSGDLSVYWYQQSLDQGLQFLIQYYNGEERAKGNILERFSAQQFPDLHSELNLSSLELGDSALYFCASSYLGTGDTGELFFGEGSRLTVL.

This clone was seen only a few times. This chain joins TRBV7-3 and TRBJ1-4; TRBD1 matches 7 bases. Germline-derived CDR1 and CDR2 are SGHTA and FQGTGA. The length of the CDR3 is 13 residues. J lost 16 bases, V lost 7 bases, and 15 bases had no gene match. CDR3 protein: CASKVGTVRKGFF. In nucleotides, the CDR3 is TGTGCCAGCAAGGTTGGGACAGTCCGAAAAGGGTTTTTT.

The chain carries TRBV29-1 and TRBJ1-3; no clear D gene. V was clipped by 6 bases and J by 0 bases, with 12 bases between them. In germline, CDR1 is SQVTM, CDR2 ANQGSEA. This CDR3 has 14 residues. Here the CDR3 reads CSVLWPYSGNTIYF. CDR3 coding DNA: TGCAGCGTCCTATGGCCCTACTCTGGAAACACCATATATTTT.

The chain recombines TRBV5-1 with TRBJ1-1; D is uncertain. Germline V gene lookup returns CDR1 SGHRS and CDR2 YFSETQ. CDR3 length: 14 residues. V gave up 0 bases and J gave up 3 bases, with 9 bases separating them. CDR3 in amino acids: CASSLDRSYTEAFF. The CDR3 DNA follows: TGCGCCAGCAGCTTGGACAGAAGTTACACTGAAGCTTTCTTT.

V and J are TRBV5-1 and TRBJ1-5, with D unclear. There are 14 residues in the CDR3. Germline CDR1 is SGHRS and CDR2 is YFSETQ. The germline V and J ends were trimmed by 4 bases and 3 bases, with 11 bases remaining between them. The CDR3 bases are TGCGCCAGCAGCCCGGACGGCCTCAATCAGCCCCAGCATTTT. It yields the protein CASSPDGLNQPQHF.

In regard to this clone: The germline gene is not matched at one end of the junction; a read error may be the cause. J is TRBJ1-1 and V is TRBV7-7; D remains ambiguous. The germline V gene encodes CDR1 SSHAT and CDR2 FNYEAQ (reference sequence). The CDR3 spans 13 residues. The DNA of the CDR3 is TGTGCTAGCAGCTTATCCATGAACACTGAAGCTTTCTTT. It encodes CASSLSMNTEAFF.

The gene calls are TRBV4-1 and TRBJ2-3, with D possibly TRBD2 on 7 matching bases. There are 16 residues in the CDR3. CDR1 and CDR2 from the germline V gene are MGHRA and YSYEKL. Trimming removed 6 bases from V and 8 bases from J, with 24 bases in between. CDR3 region: CASRKGGERIRGTQYF. DNA of the CDR3: TGCGCCAGCAGAAAGGGGGGGGAAAGGATAAGGGGTACGCAGTATTTT.

The DNA of the CDR3 is TGTGCCAGCAGCTTACAGGGGTTCACCGGGGAGCTGTTTTTT. Translated, it gives CASSLQGFTGELFF. The chain recombines TRBV11-2 with TRBJ2-2; D may be TRBD1 (6 bases). The V end was cut by 2 bases, the J end by 4 bases, with 8 bases between. The CDR3 extends over 14 amino acids. Germline V gives CDR1 SGHAT, CDR2 FQNNGV.

The chain is built from TRBV5-1 and TRBJ2-7; the match to TRBD1 covers 7 bases. The CDR3 is 15 residues long. Germline V gives CDR1 SGHRS, CDR2 YFSETQ. With V trimmed by 5 bases and J by 2 bases, 10 bases remained unmatched. The CDR3 DNA sequence: TGCGCCAGCAGTTTCAGACAGGGAGTAGCCTACGAGCAGTACTTC. It codes for CASSFRQGVAYEQYF.

This clone was detected only once. The chain couples TRBV3-1 (or the pseudogene TRBV3-2) to TRBJ1-4, with D possibly TRBD1 on 6 matching bases. Germline CDR1 reads LGHDT; CDR2 reads YNNKEL (reference sequence). CDR3 length: 15 residues. V lost 0 bases to trimming and J lost 8 bases, with 13 bases between them. In DNA, the CDR3 is TGTGCCAGCAGCCAAGATCCACAGGGAGGCGAAAAACTGTTTTTT. This translates into CASSQDPQGGEKLFF.

This clone was recorded a few times. V and J are TRBV29-1 and TRBJ1-1; D call uncertain. Germline CDR1 and CDR2: SQVTM and ANQGSEA. CDR3 length equals 13 residues. The V end was cut by 5 bases, the J end by 1 base, with 11 bases between. The CDR3 DNA is TGCAGCGTTTATTTCCAGGCGAACACTGAAGCTTTCTTT. Translation: CSVYFQANTEAFF.

This chain uses TRBV2 with TRBJ2-3, with a weak D call TRBD2 (6 bases). With 4 bases removed from V and 1 base from J, the gap between germline ends came to 12 bases. This CDR3 is 15 amino acids long. Germline V gene lookup returns CDR1 SNHLY and CDR2 FYNNEI. The CDR3 protein is CASSVRSSGTDTQYF. CDR3 nucleotides: TGTGCCAGCAGTGTACGATCTAGCGGCACAGATACGCAGTATTTT.

This rearrangement joins TRBV5-1 to TRBJ1-1, with D hard to call. In germline, CDR1 is SGHRS, CDR2 YFSETQ. The CDR3 spans 14 residues. Trimming shortened V by 4 bases and J by 5 bases, and 15 bases separated the two germline ends. CDR3 region: CASSRPEGTTEAFF. CDR3 nucleotides: TGCGCCAGCAGCCGTCCCGAGGGCACGACTGAAGCTTTCTTT. Based on the CDR3 plus reference TRBV5-1 and TRBJ1-1, the full variable domain is KAGVTQTPRYLIKTRGQQVTLSCSPISGHRSVSWYQQTPGQGLQFLFEYFSETQRNKGNFPGRFSGRQFSNSRSEMNVSTLELGDSALYLCASSRPEGTTEAFFGQGTRLTVV.

The chain couples TRBV5-4 to TRBJ1-6; D gene unclear. CDR3 length: 13 residues. Trimming took off 4 bases at V and 7 bases at J, with 9 bases between the two ends. CDR1 is SGHNT and CDR2 is YYREEE in the germline V gene (reference sequence). CDR3 sequence reads: CASSPGGNSPLHF. The CDR3 DNA reads as TGTGCCAGCAGCCCAGGTGGGAATTCACCCCTCCACTTT.